The clone carrying this T cell receptor beta chain came up many times. The data stem from a study of blood T cell repertoires in COVID-19. Across the whole study: COVID-19 samples collected from the United States, Italy and Spain covered acute and convalescent phases. Nucleic acid was either cDNA or gDNA, and it came from T cells, B-cell-depleted T cells, or PBMCs.

CDR3 length equals 19 residues. Germline V gives CDR1 MNHNS, CDR2 SASEGT. V shed 2 bases, J shed 6 bases, and the junction held 21 bases outside the gene matches. Generated by immunoSEQ multiplex PCR, the TCRdb table keeps only in-frame clones and is missing some. The sample shows 330,000 or so clones, about 92% of them seen only once. Participant ages covered about 18 to 89 years across 24 US areas. Either two negative PCRs, clearance, or symptom resolution qualified Cohort 3 donors as recovered. The TCR comes from a woman in her 30s who had recovered from COVID-19. This chain connects TRBV6-1 to TRBJ2-7, with TRBD2 identical over 8 bases. The sample consisted of PBMCs or T cells enriched from blood (not recorded which). CDR3 in amino acids: CASSELPGQGPLGTSEQYF. CDR3 coding DNA: TGTGCCAGCAGTGAACTGCCGGGACAAGGCCCCCTGGGGACTAGCGAGCAGTACTTC.